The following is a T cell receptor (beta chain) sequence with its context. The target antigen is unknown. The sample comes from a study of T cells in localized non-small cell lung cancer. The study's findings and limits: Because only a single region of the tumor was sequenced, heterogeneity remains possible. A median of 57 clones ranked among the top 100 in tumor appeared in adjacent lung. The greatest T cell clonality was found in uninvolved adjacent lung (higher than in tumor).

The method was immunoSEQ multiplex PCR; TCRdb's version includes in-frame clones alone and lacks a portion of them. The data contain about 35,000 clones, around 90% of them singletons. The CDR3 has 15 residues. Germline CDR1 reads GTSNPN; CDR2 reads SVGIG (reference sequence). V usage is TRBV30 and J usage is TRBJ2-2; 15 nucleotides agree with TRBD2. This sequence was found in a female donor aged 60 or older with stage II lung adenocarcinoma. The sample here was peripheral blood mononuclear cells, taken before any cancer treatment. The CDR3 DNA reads TGTGCGATATCGGGACTAGCGGGAGGAGCCGGGGAGCTGTTTTTT. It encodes CAISGLAGGAGELFF.